Here is one T cell receptor beta chain with its context. Its antigen is unknown. TCRdb independently ran MiXCR on the 5' RACE reads; one entry per CDR3 protein. The sample consists of around 450,000 distinct CDR3 sequences, about 19% of them appearing once. V gave up 4 bases and J gave up 0 bases, with 20 bases separating them. CDR3 length: 18 residues. The germline V gene encodes CDR1 SGHRS and CDR2 YFSETQ. This sample stems from a study of T-cell memory formation after mild COVID-19. Findings and limits, study-wide: Of the contracting clones, CD4+ ones lay mainly in CM and EM, and CD8+ ones in EMRA. CD4/CD8 balance characterized clones contracting day 15 to 85, and CD4+ skew characterized later expanders.

The origin of this receptor is an adult woman who had mild COVID-19 (a few samples of this study predate the infection). Cell type and time point are not known. Material: PBMCs or a T cell subset sorted from them (not recorded which). The V and J genes are TRBV5-1 and TRBJ2-1; D possibly corresponds to TRBD2 (6 bases). The CDR3 sequence is CASSARAGPLSSYNEQFF. CDR3 DNA: TGCGCCAGCAGCGCCAGGGCGGGGCCTCTGAGCTCCTACAATGAGCAGTTCTTC. Looking up the rest from reference TRBV5-1 and TRBJ2-1 gives the full variable domain: KAGVTQTPRYLIKTRGQQVTLSCSPISGHRSVSWYQQTPGQGLQFLFEYFSETQRNKGNFPGRFSGRQFSNSRSEMNVSTLELGDSALYLCASSARAGPLSSYNEQFFGPGTRLTVL.